The entry below gives a single TCR beta chain sequence along with its context. In the authors' methods: Amplified reference gene primers provided the basis for estimating nucleated cell counts. TCRdb's table, derived via immunoSEQ multiplex PCR, lists solely in-frame clones and lacks some. V and J calls and clone size are as listed in that table; D and trimming were resolved from the DNA. This sample yields 61,000 or so clones, of which approximately 91% are seen a single time; about a fifth belongs to the top ten. These data are taken from a study of blood T cell repertoires in COVID-19. For the study at large: COVID-19 samples from acute and convalescent phases originated in the United States, Italy and Spain. PBMCs, B-cell-depleted T cells, or T cells were the source of the cDNA or gDNA that made up the material.

The germline V gene encodes CDR1 LNHDA and CDR2 SQIVND (reference sequence). This CDR3 contains 14 residues. V shed 5 bases and J shed 5 bases, with 12 bases lying between them. The chain has TRBV19 and TRBJ1-4, with D possibly being TRBD1 (5 bases). Sequenced: peripheral blood. The sequence came from a woman aged 45-65 years with active or convalescent COVID-19. The CDR3 region has the DNA TGTGCCAGTAGTGCGACCCAGGGAAATGAAAAACTGTTTTTT. This encodes CASSATQGNEKLFF. The variable domain in full, with the rest retrieved from reference TRBV19 and TRBJ1-4, is DGGITQSPKYLFRKEGQNVTLSCEQNLNHDAMYWYRQDPGQGLRLIYYSQIVNDFQKGDIAEGYSVSREKKESFPLTVTSAQKNPTAFYLCASSATQGNEKLFFGSGTQLSVL.